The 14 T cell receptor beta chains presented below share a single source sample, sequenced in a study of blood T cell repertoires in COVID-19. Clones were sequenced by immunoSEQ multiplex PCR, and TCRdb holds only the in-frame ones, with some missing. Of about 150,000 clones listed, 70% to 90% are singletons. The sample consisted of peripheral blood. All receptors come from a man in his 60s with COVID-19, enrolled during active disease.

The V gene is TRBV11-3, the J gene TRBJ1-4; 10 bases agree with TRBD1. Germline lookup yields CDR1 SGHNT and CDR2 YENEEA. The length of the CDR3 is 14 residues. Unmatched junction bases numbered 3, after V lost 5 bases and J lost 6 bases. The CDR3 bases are TGTGCCAGCAGCACCGGGACAGGGGATGAAAAACTGTTTTTT. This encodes CASSTGTGDEKLFF.

CDR3 protein: CASSLSGSSGGSSSYEQYF. CDR3 coding DNA: TGTGCCAGCAGTTTATCAGGATCTAGCGGGGGGTCCAGCTCCTACGAGCAGTACTTC. The chain links TRBV28 to TRBJ2-7, with 11 bases that match TRBD2. Trimming cost V 1 base and J 0 bases; bases outside gene matches: 11. There are 19 residues in the CDR3. Germline-derived CDR1 and CDR2 are MDHEN and SYDVKM.

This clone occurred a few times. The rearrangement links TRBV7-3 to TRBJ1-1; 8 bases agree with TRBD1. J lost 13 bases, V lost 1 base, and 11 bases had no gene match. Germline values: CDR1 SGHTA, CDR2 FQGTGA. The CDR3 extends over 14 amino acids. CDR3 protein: CASSLKSQGAKVFF. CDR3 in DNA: TGTGCCAGCAGCTTAAAGAGCCAGGGGGCCAAGGTTTTCTTT.

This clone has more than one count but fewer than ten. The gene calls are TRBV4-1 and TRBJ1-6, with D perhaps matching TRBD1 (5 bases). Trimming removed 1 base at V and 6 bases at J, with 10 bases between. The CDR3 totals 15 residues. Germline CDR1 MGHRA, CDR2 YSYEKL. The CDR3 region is CASSQVTGGNSPLHF. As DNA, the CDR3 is TGCGCCAGCAGCCAAGTTACGGGGGGTAATTCACCCCTCCACTTT.

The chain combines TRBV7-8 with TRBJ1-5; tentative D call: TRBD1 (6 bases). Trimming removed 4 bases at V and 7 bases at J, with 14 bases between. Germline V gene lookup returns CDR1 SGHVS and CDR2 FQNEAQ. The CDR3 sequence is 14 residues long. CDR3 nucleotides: TGTGCCAGCAGCTCCCAATACAGGGACCAGCCCCAGCATTTT. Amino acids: CASSSQYRDQPQHF.

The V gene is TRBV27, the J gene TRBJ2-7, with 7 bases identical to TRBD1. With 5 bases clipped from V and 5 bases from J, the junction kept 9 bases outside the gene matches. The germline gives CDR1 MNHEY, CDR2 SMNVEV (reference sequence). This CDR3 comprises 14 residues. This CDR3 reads CASSRRGPSDEQYF. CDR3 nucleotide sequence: TGTGCCAGCAGTAGAAGGGGGCCGTCGGACGAGCAGTACTTC.

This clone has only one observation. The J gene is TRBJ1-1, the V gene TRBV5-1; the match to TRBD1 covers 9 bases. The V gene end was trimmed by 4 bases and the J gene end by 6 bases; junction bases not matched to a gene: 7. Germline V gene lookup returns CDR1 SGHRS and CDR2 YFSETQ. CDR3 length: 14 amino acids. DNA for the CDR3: TGCGCCAGCAGCGAGGGACAGGGCTTCTCTGAAGCTTTCTTT. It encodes CASSEGQGFSEAFF.

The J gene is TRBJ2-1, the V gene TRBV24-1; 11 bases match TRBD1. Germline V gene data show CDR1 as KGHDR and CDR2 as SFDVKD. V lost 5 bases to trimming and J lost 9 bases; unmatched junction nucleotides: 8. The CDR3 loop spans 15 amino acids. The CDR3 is CATSAKDRGLSEQFF. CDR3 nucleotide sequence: TGTGCCACCAGTGCTAAGGACAGGGGGCTGAGTGAGCAGTTCTTC.

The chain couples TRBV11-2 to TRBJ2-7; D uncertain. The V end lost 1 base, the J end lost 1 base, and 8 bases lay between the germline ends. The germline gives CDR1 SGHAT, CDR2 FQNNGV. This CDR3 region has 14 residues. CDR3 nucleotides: TGTGCCAGCAGCTTAGGAGTCTCATCCTACGAGCAGTACTTC. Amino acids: CASSLGVSSYEQYF. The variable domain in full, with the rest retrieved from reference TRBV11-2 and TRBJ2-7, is EAGVAQSPRYKIIEKRQSVAFWCNPISGHATLYWYQQILGQGPKLLIQFQNNGVVDDSQLPKDRFSAERLKGVDSTLKIQPAKLEDSAVYLCASSLGVSSYEQYFGPGTRLTVT.

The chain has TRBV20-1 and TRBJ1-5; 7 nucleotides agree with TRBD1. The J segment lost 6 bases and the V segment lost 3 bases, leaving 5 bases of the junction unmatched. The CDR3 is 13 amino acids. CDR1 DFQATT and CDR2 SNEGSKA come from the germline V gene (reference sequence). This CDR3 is CSASQGDFQPQHF. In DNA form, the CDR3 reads TGCAGTGCTAGTCAGGGGGATTTTCAGCCCCAGCATTTT.

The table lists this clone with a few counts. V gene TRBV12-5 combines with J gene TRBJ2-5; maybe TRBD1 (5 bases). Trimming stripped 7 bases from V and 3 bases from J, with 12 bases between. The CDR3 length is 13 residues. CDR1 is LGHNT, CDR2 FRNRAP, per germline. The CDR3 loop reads CASAPRVKETQYF. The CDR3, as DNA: TGTGCTAGTGCCCCCAGGGTAAAAGAGACCCAGTACTTC.

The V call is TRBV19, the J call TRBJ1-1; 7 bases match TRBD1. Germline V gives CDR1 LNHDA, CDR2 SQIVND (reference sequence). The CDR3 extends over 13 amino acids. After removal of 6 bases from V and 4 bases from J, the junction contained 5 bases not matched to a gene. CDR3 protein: CASRNRGGTEAFF. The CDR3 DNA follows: TGTGCCAGTAGAAACAGGGGTGGCACTGAAGCTTTCTTT.

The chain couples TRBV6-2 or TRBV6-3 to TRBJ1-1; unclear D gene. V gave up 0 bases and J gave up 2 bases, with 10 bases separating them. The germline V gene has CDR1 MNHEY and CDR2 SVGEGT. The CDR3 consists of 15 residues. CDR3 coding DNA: TGTGCCAGCAGTTACTCTGGACTCCTCAACACTGAAGCTTTCTTT. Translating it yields CASSYSGLLNTEAFF.

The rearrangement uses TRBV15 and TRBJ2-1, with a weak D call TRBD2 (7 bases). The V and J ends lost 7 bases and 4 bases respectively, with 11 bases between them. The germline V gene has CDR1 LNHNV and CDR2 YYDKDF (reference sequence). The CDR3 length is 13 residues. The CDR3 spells CATKRDTYNEQFF. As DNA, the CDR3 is TGTGCCACCAAGCGGGACACATACAATGAGCAGTTCTTC.